This TCR beta chain was documented in a study of T cell changes during pregnancy in multiple sclerosis. The protocol was immunoSEQ multiplex PCR, while the TCRdb copy is restricted to in-frame clones and leaves out a portion. Seen here are under 100,000 clones, roughly 96% observed once, and the top ten hold roughly 1.1%. In germline, CDR1 is LGHNT, CDR2 FRNRAP. With 6 bases removed from V and 7 bases from J, the gap between germline ends came to 10 bases. There are 12 residues in the CDR3. The source material was peripheral blood, sampled in the second trimester of pregnancy. This receptor was identified in a female donor with multiple sclerosis, enrolled in a pregnancy study. J is TRBJ2-1 and V is TRBV12-5; possibly TRBD1 for D (6 bases). The CDR3 DNA is TGTGCTAGTGGACAGGGATTGAATGAGCAGTTCTTC. This sequence encodes CASGQGLNEQFF.